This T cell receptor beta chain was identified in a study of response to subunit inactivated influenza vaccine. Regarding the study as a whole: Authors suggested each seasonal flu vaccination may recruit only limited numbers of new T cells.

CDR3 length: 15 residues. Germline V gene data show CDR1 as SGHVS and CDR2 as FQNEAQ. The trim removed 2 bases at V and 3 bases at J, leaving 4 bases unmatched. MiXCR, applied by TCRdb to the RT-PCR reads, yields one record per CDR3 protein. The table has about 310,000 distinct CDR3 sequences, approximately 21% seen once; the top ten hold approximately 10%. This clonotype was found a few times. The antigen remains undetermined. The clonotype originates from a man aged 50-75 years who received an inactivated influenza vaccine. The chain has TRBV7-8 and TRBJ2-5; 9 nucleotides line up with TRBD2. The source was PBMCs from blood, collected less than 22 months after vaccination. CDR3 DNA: TGTGCCAGCAGCTTATCAGCGGGGGGAGAAGAGACCCAGTACTTC. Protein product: CASSLSAGGEETQYF.